The 12 T cell receptor beta chains given below trace back to one sample, sequenced in a study of T cell responses to AZD1222 COVID-19 vaccine. Profiling relied on immunoSEQ multiplex PCR, and the TCRdb table lists in-frame clones only, not all of them. The sample contains around 56,000 clones, around 89% of which appear only once. The input for sequencing was peripheral blood, taken 28 days after the second AZD1222 dose. Receptors originate from an adult who received the AZD1222 COVID-19 vaccine.

This chain uses TRBV11-2 with TRBJ2-2, with D tentatively TRBD1 or TRBD2 (5 bases each). V dropped 4 bases and J dropped 8 bases, with 20 bases sitting between them. The V gene's germline CDR1 is SGHAT and CDR2 FQNNGV. The CDR3 has 16 residues. The CDR3 region is CASSSSFREGRGELFF. CDR3 DNA sequence: TGTGCCAGCAGCTCCTCCTTTAGAGAGGGGAGAGGGGAGCTGTTTTTT. The full variable domain, in which reference TRBV11-2 and TRBJ2-2 provide the parts outside the CDR3, is EAGVAQSPRYKIIEKRQSVAFWCNPISGHATLYWYQQILGQGPKLLIQFQNNGVVDDSQLPKDRFSAERLKGVDSTLKIQPAKLEDSAVYLCASSSSFREGRGELFFGEGSRLTVL.

This rearrangement joins TRBV6-2 or TRBV6-3 to TRBJ2-7; 8 bases agree with TRBD1. Germline loops: CDR1 MNHEY, CDR2 SVGEGT. The CDR3 sequence is 14 residues long. V trimming: 0 bases; J trimming: 7 bases; junction bases outside the gene matches: 5. The CDR3 loop is CASSYSRGQGEQYF. The CDR3 DNA reads as TGTGCCAGCAGTTACTCCAGGGGGCAGGGAGAGCAGTACTTC.

V and J are TRBV27 and TRBJ2-6; the match to TRBD1 covers 10 bases. CDR1 is MNHEY and CDR2 is SMNVEV in the germline V gene (reference sequence). This CDR3 comprises 16 residues. V lost 9 bases to trimming and J lost 0 bases; unmatched junction nucleotides: 5. The CDR3 sequence is CASGTGVSSGANVLTF. CDR3 DNA sequence: TGTGCCAGTGGGACAGGGGTGAGCTCTGGGGCCAACGTCCTGACTTTC.

The V call is TRBV7-9, the J call TRBJ1-1, with D hard to call. Trimming took off 5 bases at V and 4 bases at J, with 8 bases between the two ends. Per germline, CDR1 SEHNR and CDR2 FQNEAQ (reference sequence). The CDR3 runs 12 residues. The CDR3 nucleotides are TGTGCCAGCAGCCGAGACGGCACTGAAGCTTTCTTT. This codes for CASSRDGTEAFF.

A single count supports this clone. CDR3 nucleotide sequence: TGTGCCAGTAGTGGAGGGGGCTTTAATGGCTACACCTTC. This translates into CASSGGGFNGYTF. This chain connects TRBV19 to TRBJ1-2; TRBD1 matches 7 bases. CDR3 length: 13 amino acids. Per the germline V gene, CDR1 is LNHDA and CDR2 is SQIVND (reference sequence). J was trimmed by 6 bases and V by 5 bases; bases with no gene match: 6.

This chain links TRBV27 with TRBJ2-2; 7 bases agree with TRBD1. CDR1 and CDR2 from the germline V gene are MNHEY and SMNVEV (reference sequence). The CDR3 is 15 amino acids. After removal of 6 bases from V and 7 bases from J, the junction contained 11 bases not matched to a gene. The CDR3 loop reads CASSKDRAGDGELFF. Written as DNA, the CDR3 is TGTGCCAGCAGCAAAGACAGGGCTGGGGACGGGGAGCTGTTTTTT.

This rearrangement joins TRBV7-8 to TRBJ1-3, with D uncertain. The V gene lost 3 bases and the J gene lost 2 bases, with 14 bases spanning the gap. This CDR3 is built from 16 residues. Germline-derived CDR1 and CDR2 are SGHVS and FQNEAQ. The CDR3 sequence is CASSFGDSRTGNTIYF. The CDR3 region has the DNA TGTGCCAGCAGCTTTGGGGATTCTCGGACTGGAAACACCATATATTTT.

This sequence joins TRBV6-5 and TRBJ2-1; TRBD2 agrees at 8 bases. V shed 6 bases and J 3 bases; nucleotides not matched to a gene: 1. The CDR3 is made up of 13 amino acids. Germline CDR1 is MNHEY and CDR2 is SVGAGI. Here the CDR3 DNA reads TGTGCCAGCAGGCGGGAGGACTACAATGAGCAGTTCTTC. Protein product: CASRREDYNEQFF.

The rearrangement links TRBV5-1 to TRBJ2-7, with D perhaps matching TRBD1 (5 bases). Germline V CDR1 and CDR2: SGHRS, YFSETQ. The CDR3 contains 15 residues. Trimming left V 1 base short and J 3 bases short, with 14 bases between. The CDR3 DNA sequence: TGCGCCAGCAGCTTGTCTCTGACAGAGAGCTACGAGCAGTACTTC. It is translated as CASSLSLTESYEQYF.

The chain links TRBV6-5 to TRBJ2-7, with 9 nucleotides matching TRBD2. The CDR3 is 14 amino acids. CDR1 is MNHEY, CDR2 SVGAGI, per germline. The trim removed 6 bases at V and 2 bases at J, leaving 5 bases unmatched. The CDR3: CASRASGRTYEQYF. The CDR3 region has the DNA TGTGCCAGCAGAGCAAGCGGGAGGACCTACGAGCAGTACTTC.

This chain connects TRBV5-6 to TRBJ2-1, with TRBD2 matching over 13 bases. Looked up from germline, CDR1 is SGHDT and CDR2 is YYEEEE. After removal of 4 bases from V and 4 bases from J, the junction contained 5 bases not matched to a gene. This CDR3 has 16 amino acids. The CDR3 protein is CASSPPGLAGYNEQFF. In DNA form, the CDR3 reads TGTGCCAGCAGCCCACCGGGACTAGCGGGATACAATGAGCAGTTCTTC.

V and J are TRBV6-2 or TRBV6-3 and TRBJ2-2; D is uncertain. Per the germline V gene, CDR1 is MNHEY and CDR2 is SVGEGT. The V end lost 5 bases, the J end lost 6 bases, and 10 bases lay between the germline ends. The CDR3 contains 13 residues. The CDR3 reads CASSLNSAGELFF. The CDR3 bases are TGTGCCAGCAGTCTTAATTCGGCCGGGGAGCTGTTTTTT.